This passage covers 29 T cell receptor beta chains from one sample sequenced in a study of T-cell reconstitution after alpha-beta-depleted transplantation in children (dated by TCRdb to the mid-2010s). The library was built by means of PCR. Sequenced using an Illumina HiSeq 2500. TCR library preparation used molecular barcoding, with unique molecular identifiers applied to normalize quantification of the TCRbeta repertoire. TCRdb reworked the public reads: Q25 trimming with fastp, MiXCR clone assembly, productive beta chains retained. Rows with a matching CDR3 protein are joined into one entry that keeps the most common DNA and genes. This sample gives about 360,000 distinct CDR3 sequences in total; 13% of them show up just once. Of the sample, roughly 4.3% falls within the top ten clones. The source material was PBMCs, sampled from the stem cell graft. These receptor sequences come from a human donor who donated a stem cell graft to a child with Fanconi anemia.

In its sample, this clonotype was seen a few times. V gene TRBV29-1 combines with J gene TRBJ1-4; tentative D call: TRBD1 (5 bases). Germline CDR1 and CDR2: SQVTM and ANQGSEA. The CDR3 spans 12 residues. Deletions cut 5 bases from V and 5 bases from J, with 9 bases between. CDR3 protein: CSVRDPNEKLFF. The CDR3 nucleotides read TGCAGCGTTAGGGACCCAAATGAAAAACTGTTTTTT.

This clonotype was counted at least ten times. The genes are TRBV2 and TRBJ2-6; TRBD1 aligns across 9 bases. The CDR3 contains 19 residues. With 3 bases clipped from V and 1 base from J, the junction kept 10 bases outside the gene matches. The germline gives CDR1 SNHLY, CDR2 FYNNEI. The CDR3 protein is CASSDPRTGAESGANVLTF. For the CDR3, the DNA is TGTGCCAGCAGTGATCCTAGGACAGGGGCTGAGTCTGGGGCCAACGTCCTGACTTTC.

This chain joins TRBV4-3 and TRBJ2-2, with 9 positions matching TRBD2. The CDR3 is made up of 17 amino acids. Germline V gene lookup returns CDR1 LGHNA and CDR2 YSLEER. Trimming took 1 base from V and 4 from J; bases not matched to a gene: 7. The CDR3 spells CASSQAPSGDVTGELFF. CDR3 DNA sequence: TGCGCCAGCAGCCAAGCGCCTAGCGGGGATGTCACCGGGGAGCTGTTTTTT.

This CDR3 is CSASKGSYGYTF. The CDR3 DNA reads as TGCAGTGCTAGTAAAGGAAGCTATGGCTACACCTTC. The chain recombines TRBV20-1 with TRBJ1-2; D not certain. The germline V gene has CDR1 DFQATT and CDR2 SNEGSKA (reference sequence). The CDR3 spans 12 residues. V was shortened by 3 bases and J by 4 bases, with 9 bases between the two germline ends.

The chain is built from TRBV5-1 and TRBJ2-1; 9 bases agree with TRBD1. Trimming removed 8 bases from V and 8 bases from J; junction bases left unmatched: 5. Germline V gene data show CDR1 as SGHRS and CDR2 as YFSETQ. The CDR3 has 12 amino acids. The CDR3 nucleotides read TGCGCCAGTCGGGACAGGGATGATGAGCAGTTCTTC. Its translation: CASRDRDDEQFF.

This clonotype showed up just a few times. The chain has TRBV12-3 or TRBV12-4 and TRBJ1-1, with D tentatively TRBD1 (5 bases). Trimming took 5 bases from V and 0 from J, leaving 13 bases between them. This CDR3 contains 15 residues. Here the CDR3 reads CASSRGGTLNTEAFF. In DNA, the CDR3 is TGTGCCAGCAGTCGGGGGGGAACGCTGAACACTGAAGCTTTCTTT.

This chain joins TRBV7-2 and TRBJ2-3; 7 nucleotides agree with TRBD2. The CDR3 is made up of 15 amino acids. Germline values: CDR1 SGHTA, CDR2 FQGNSA. The V and J ends lost 6 bases and 0 bases, in that order; junction bases with no gene match: 6. The CDR3 here is CASSSSGISTDTQYF. CDR3 nucleotides: TGTGCCAGCAGTTCTAGCGGTATCAGCACAGATACGCAGTATTTT. The variable domain in full, completed from reference TRBV7-2 and TRBJ2-3, reads GAGVSQSPSNKVTEKGKDVELRCDPISGHTALYWYRQSLGQGLEFLIYFQGNSAPDKSGLPSDRFSAERTGGSVSTLTIQRTQQEDSAVYLCASSSSGISTDTQYFGPGTRLTVL.

At least ten counts were recorded for this clonotype. The CDR3 nucleotides read TGTGCCAGCAGCTTGTGGGGACAGAGCAATCAGCCCCAGCATTTT. Protein sequence: CASSLWGQSNQPQHF. V gene TRBV5-5 combines with J gene TRBJ1-5; 7 bases fit TRBD1. After removal of 1 base from V and 1 base from J, the junction contained 2 bases not matched to a gene. Germline V gives CDR1 SGHKS, CDR2 YYEKEE (reference sequence). There are 15 residues in the CDR3.

Ten or more counts support this clonotype. The rearrangement links TRBV24-1 to TRBJ2-5; TRBD2 agrees at 9 bases. The CDR3 extends over 16 amino acids. V trimming: 7 bases; J trimming: 1 base; junction bases outside the gene matches: 9. Per the germline V gene, CDR1 is KGHDR and CDR2 is SFDVKD. CDR3 in amino acids: CATSPSGEGIQETQYF. The CDR3 DNA sequence: TGTGCCACCAGCCCTAGCGGGGAGGGTATCCAAGAGACCCAGTACTTC.

The chain recombines TRBV7-3 with TRBJ2-1; 7 positions match TRBD2. CDR3 length equals 14 residues. Germline V lookup: CDR1 SGHTA, CDR2 FQGTGA. Unmatched junction bases numbered 3, after V lost 0 bases and J lost 7 bases. In nucleotides, the CDR3 is TGTGCCAGCAGCTTAACGGGGCGGGGGAATGAGCAGTTCTTC. Protein: CASSLTGRGNEQFF.

The chain couples TRBV11-2 to TRBJ1-2; a possible D gene is TRBD1 (5 bases). The CDR3 spans 15 residues. V was trimmed by 8 bases and J by 5 bases, leaving 21 bases between them. Germline values: CDR1 SGHAT, CDR2 FQNNGV. This CDR3 reads CASAATSGRGYGYTF. CDR3 nucleotide sequence: TGTGCCAGCGCCGCTACCTCGGGGAGGGGATATGGCTACACCTTC.

In the case of this clonotype: Possible read error: a much larger clone is one base away. The gene calls are TRBV28 and TRBJ1-1; TRBD1 might be the D (5 bases). V gave up 3 bases and J gave up 6 bases, with 14 bases separating them. This CDR3 is built from 14 residues. Per germline, CDR1 MDHEN and CDR2 SYDVKM. CDR3 protein: CASSFRVGGAEAFF. CDR3 coding DNA: TGTGCCAGCAGTTTTCGGGTTGGGGGTGCTGAAGCTTTCTTT.

In its sample, this clonotype was seen a few times. The chain employs TRBV20-1 and TRBJ1-1, with D hard to call. Germline V gives CDR1 DFQATT, CDR2 SNEGSKA (reference sequence). The CDR3 is 14 residues long. Trimming shortened V by 3 bases and J by 0 bases, and 11 bases separated the two germline ends. The CDR3 DNA reads TGCAGTGCTAGCCGGCAGGCCTTGAACACTGAAGCTTTCTTT. Amino acid sequence: CSASRQALNTEAFF.

This rearrangement joins TRBV4-3 to TRBJ2-7, with D perhaps matching TRBD2 (5 bases). CDR1 is LGHNA and CDR2 is YSLEER in the germline V gene. The CDR3 length is 15 residues. V lost 10 bases, J lost 5 bases, and 24 bases lay in between. CDR3: CAIFLGLSSGDEQYV. The CDR3 nucleotides are TGCGCCATCTTTTTAGGACTTTCATCCGGGGACGAGCAGTACGTC.

CDR3 amino acids: CASSLEASGEQFF. CDR3 sequence (DNA): TGCGCCAGCAGCTTGGAGGCATCGGGTGAGCAGTTCTTC. This rearrangement joins TRBV5-1 to TRBJ2-1; D is unresolved. The CDR3 sequence is 13 residues long. V was trimmed by 0 bases and J by 9 bases, leaving 10 bases between them. The germline CDR1 and CDR2 sequences are SGHRS and YFSETQ.

There are a few counts of this clonotype. V gene TRBV11-2 combines with J gene TRBJ2-5, with D uncertain. Germline V gene lookup returns CDR1 SGHAT and CDR2 FQNNGV. This CDR3 is 15 amino acids long. V gave up 4 bases and J gave up 5 bases, with 17 bases separating them. In nucleotides, the CDR3 is TGTGCCAGCAGCTCCCGGACGGCCTTTCGGGAGACCCAGTACTTC. Translation: CASSSRTAFRETQYF.

This clonotype occurred many times. The rearrangement links TRBV18 to TRBJ2-2; perhaps TRBD2 as D (5 bases). V was shortened by 4 bases and J by 4 bases, with 10 bases between the two germline ends. The CDR3 length is 14 residues. CDR1 and CDR2 (germline): KGHSH, LQKENI. CDR3 DNA sequence: TGTGCCAGCTCACAGTCAAGCGGCACCGGGGAGCTGTTTTTT. Its translation is CASSQSSGTGELFF.

This rearrangement joins TRBV5-1 to TRBJ2-5; D is possibly TRBD1 (6 bases). This CDR3 is 14 amino acids long. The germline gives CDR1 SGHRS, CDR2 YFSETQ. V was clipped by 4 bases and J by 5 bases, with 15 bases between them. Here the CDR3 DNA reads TGCGCCAGCAGCCCGCAGGGGCCCTTTGAGACCCAGTACTTC. Encoded protein: CASSPQGPFETQYF.

This clonotype was recorded many times. The chain combines TRBV25-1 with TRBJ1-6, with D unresolved. The CDR3 covers 11 residues. V was clipped by 4 bases and J by 14 bases, with 9 bases between them. CDR1 MGHDK and CDR2 SYGVNS come from the germline V gene. The CDR3 reads CASSVDFSLHF. DNA of the CDR3: TGTGCCAGCAGTGTAGACTTCTCCCTCCACTTT.

The chain employs TRBV10-3 and TRBJ2-3; perhaps TRBD2 as D (5 bases). Between the trimmed V and J ends, which lost 4 bases and 4 bases, there was a span of 9 bases. CDR3 size: 13 residues. CDR1 and CDR2 from the germline V gene are ENHRY and SYGVKD. The chain's CDR3 is CAISVSGSDTQYF. The CDR3 DNA reads as TGTGCCATCAGTGTATCGGGGTCAGATACGCAGTATTTT.

There are a few counts of this clonotype. The chain employs TRBV5-1 and TRBJ2-3; D remains unclear. Germline lookup yields CDR1 SGHRS and CDR2 YFSETQ. This CDR3 spans 13 amino acids. V lost 4 bases, J lost 3 bases, and 9 bases lay in between. The CDR3 loop is CASSEERTDTQYF. CDR3 DNA: TGCGCCAGCAGCGAGGAACGGACAGATACGCAGTATTTT.

This clonotype was counted ten times or more. The genes are TRBV7-2 and TRBJ1-1; D possibly corresponds to TRBD1 (6 bases). The CDR3 totals 14 residues. Germline CDR1 SGHTA, CDR2 FQGNSA. The V gene lost 5 bases and the J gene lost 11 bases, with 21 bases spanning the gap. The CDR3, as DNA: TGTGCCAGCAGCCGCCTCGCACAAGGAGGGGGGGCTTTCTTT. It specifies CASSRLAQGGGAFF.

This clonotype showed up many times. V and J are TRBV10-1 and TRBJ2-1; a weak D match, TRBD1 (5 bases). This CDR3 has 17 amino acids. V lost 0 bases and J 0 bases, leaving 12 bases between the germline ends. Germline V lookup: CDR1 WNHNN, CDR2 SYGVQD (reference sequence). In nucleotides, the CDR3 is TGCGCCAGCAGTGAGTCCCGACAGCAGAGCTCCTACAATGAGCAGTTCTTC. As protein: CASSESRQQSSYNEQFF.

This clonotype was seen at least ten times. V usage is TRBV6-1 and J usage is TRBJ2-5, with TRBD1 matching 11 bases. J lost 4 bases, V lost 2 bases, and 3 bases had no gene match. The germline V gene has CDR1 MNHNS and CDR2 SASEGT. This CDR3 has 15 amino acids. As DNA, the CDR3 is TGTGCCAGCAGTGAAAGGGACAGGGGGGTAGAGACCCAGTACTTC. Residues: CASSERDRGVETQYF.

The chain combines TRBV20-1 with TRBJ1-1, with 7 nucleotides matching TRBD1. Germline loops: CDR1 DFQATT, CDR2 SNEGSKA (reference sequence). Trimming took 7 bases from V and 1 from J; bases not matched to a gene: 24. The CDR3 length is 19 residues. The CDR3 here is CSVRSGQGVSPVTNTEAFF. The CDR3, as DNA: TGCAGTGTTCGATCAGGGCAGGGGGTGTCTCCTGTTACGAACACTGAAGCTTTCTTT.

V gene TRBV2 combines with J gene TRBJ1-5, with D perhaps matching TRBD1 (6 bases). CDR3 length: 15 residues. Per germline, CDR1 SNHLY and CDR2 FYNNEI. V lost 6 bases and J 5 bases, leaving 17 bases between the germline ends. This CDR3 is CASREAGGRDQPQHF. Written as DNA, the CDR3 is TGTGCCAGCAGGGAGGCTGGGGGCCGGGATCAGCCCCAGCATTTT.

In this sample, this clonotype turned up many times. The V call is TRBV25-1, the J call TRBJ2-5, with D possibly TRBD1 on 6 matching bases. The CDR3 loop spans 13 amino acids. The V and J ends lost 6 bases and 7 bases respectively, with 15 bases between them. CDR1 MGHDK and CDR2 SYGVNS come from the germline V gene. CDR3 residues: CASSTTGIGTQYF. Here the CDR3 DNA reads TGTGCCAGCAGCACAACAGGGATAGGGACCCAGTACTTC. The full variable domain, rest sourced from reference TRBV25-1 and TRBJ2-5, is EADIYQTPRYLVIGTGKKITLECSQTMGHDKMYWYQQDPGMELHLIHYSYGVNSTEKGDLSSESTVSRIRTEHFPLTLESARPSHTSQYLCASSTTGIGTQYFGPGTRLLVL.

The CDR3 loop is CASSSSSGGISYMDTQYF. CDR3 coding DNA: TGTGCCAGCAGTTCGAGTAGCGGGGGGATTTCTTATATGGATACGCAGTATTTT. The chain joins TRBV6-2 or TRBV6-3 to TRBJ2-3, with 10 bases identical to TRBD2. Germline V lookup: CDR1 MNHEY, CDR2 SVGEGT. Trimming took 4 bases from V and 6 from J; bases not matched to a gene: 16. The CDR3 spans 18 residues.

In its sample, this clonotype was seen a few times. The rearrangement joins TRBV10-1 to TRBJ2-3, with 9 bases matching TRBD2. Germline trimming cut 4 bases from V and 0 bases from J; bases unmatched to any gene: 11. The CDR3 is made up of 18 amino acids. CDR1 and CDR2 from the germline V gene are WNHNN and SYGVQD (reference sequence). CDR3 sequence reads: CASSGLASGVPSTDTQYF. In DNA form, the CDR3 reads TGCGCCAGCAGTGGCTTGGCTAGCGGGGTTCCTAGCACAGATACGCAGTATTTT.